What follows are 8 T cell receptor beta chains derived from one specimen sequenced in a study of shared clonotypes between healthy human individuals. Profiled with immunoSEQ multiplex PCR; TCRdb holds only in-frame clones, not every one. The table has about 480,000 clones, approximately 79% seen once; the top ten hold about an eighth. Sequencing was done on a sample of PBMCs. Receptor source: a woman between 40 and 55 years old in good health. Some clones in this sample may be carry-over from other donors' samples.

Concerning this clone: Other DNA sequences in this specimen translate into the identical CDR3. CDR3 in amino acids: CASSPGTSGTTGELFF. Here the CDR3 DNA reads TGTGCCAGCAGCCCCGGGACTAGCGGGACCACCGGGGAGCTGTTTTTT. This chain connects TRBV9 to TRBJ2-2, with 13 bases aligning to TRBD2. CDR3 size: 16 residues. The germline CDR1 and CDR2 sequences are SGDLS and YYNGEE. With V trimmed by 4 bases and J by 4 bases, 4 bases remained unmatched.

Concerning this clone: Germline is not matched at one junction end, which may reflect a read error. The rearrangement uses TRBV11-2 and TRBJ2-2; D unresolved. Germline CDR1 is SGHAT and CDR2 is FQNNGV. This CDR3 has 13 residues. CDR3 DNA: TGTGCCAGCAGCTTAGGCTATTCCGGAGAGCTGTTTTTT. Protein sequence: CASSLGYSGELFF.

Here the CDR3 reads CASSGGAKETQYF. In DNA, the CDR3 is TGTGCCAGCAGCGGGGGGGCGAAGGAGACCCAGTACTTC. The chain couples TRBV6-6 to TRBJ2-5; 8 nucleotides agree with TRBD2. The germline CDR1 and CDR2 sequences are MNHNY and SVGAGI (reference sequence). This CDR3 contains 13 residues. Germline trimming cut 6 bases from V and 5 bases from J; bases unmatched to any gene: 5.

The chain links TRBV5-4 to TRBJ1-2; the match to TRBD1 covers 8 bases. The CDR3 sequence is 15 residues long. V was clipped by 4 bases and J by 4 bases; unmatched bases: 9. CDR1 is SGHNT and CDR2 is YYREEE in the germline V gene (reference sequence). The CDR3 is CASSPRGQGGYGYTF. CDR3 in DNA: TGTGCCAGCAGCCCACGAGGACAGGGAGGCTATGGCTACACCTTC. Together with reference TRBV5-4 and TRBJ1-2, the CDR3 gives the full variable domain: ETGVTQSPTHLIKTRGQQVTLRCSSQSGHNTVSWYQQALGQGPQFIFQYYREEENGRGNFPPRFSGLQFPNYSSELNVNALELDDSALYLCASSPRGQGGYGYTFGSGTRLTVV.

The CDR3 here is CASSYALAPYNEQFF. Here the CDR3 DNA reads TGTGCCAGCAGTTACGCGCTAGCCCCCTACAATGAGCAGTTCTTC. The chain is built from TRBV6-5 and TRBJ2-1; D is possibly TRBD2 (5 bases). The CDR3 spans 15 residues. The germline V gene encodes CDR1 MNHEY and CDR2 SVGAGI. V was pared by 2 bases and J by 2 bases, with 10 bases between.

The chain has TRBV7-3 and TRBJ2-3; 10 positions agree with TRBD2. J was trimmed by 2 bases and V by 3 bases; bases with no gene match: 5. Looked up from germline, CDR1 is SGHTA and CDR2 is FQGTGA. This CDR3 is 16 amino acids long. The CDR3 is CASSFHSGRNTDTQYF. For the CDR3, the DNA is TGTGCCAGCAGCTTTCATAGCGGGAGGAACACAGATACGCAGTATTTT.

The CDR3 spells CASSDKRVSTDTQYF. CDR3 bases: TGCGCCAGCAGTGACAAGCGGGTAAGCACAGATACGCAGTATTTT. V is TRBV10-2 and J is TRBJ2-3, with D tentatively TRBD2 (6 bases). The germline V and J ends were trimmed by 3 bases and 0 bases, with 10 bases remaining between them. The CDR3 extends over 15 amino acids. Germline values: CDR1 WSHSY, CDR2 SAAADI.

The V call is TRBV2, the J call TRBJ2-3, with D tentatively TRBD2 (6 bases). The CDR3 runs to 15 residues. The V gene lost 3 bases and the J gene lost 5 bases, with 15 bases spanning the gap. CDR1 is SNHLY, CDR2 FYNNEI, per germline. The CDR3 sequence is CASSDGGAGEDTQYF. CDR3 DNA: TGTGCCAGCAGTGACGGAGGGGCCGGGGAAGATACGCAGTATTTT. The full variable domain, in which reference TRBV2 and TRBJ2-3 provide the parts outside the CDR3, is EPEVTQTPSHQVTQMGQEVILRCVPISNHLYFYWYRQILGQKVEFLVSFYNNEISEKSEIFDDQFSVERPDGSNFTLKIRSTKLEDSAMYFCASSDGGAGEDTQYFGPGTRLTVL.